Listed below are T cell receptor beta chains from one sample, sequenced in a study of CD8 T cells in ankylosing spondylitis. TCRdb processed the 5' RACE reads anew with MiXCR; each CDR3 protein has one entry. This table has about 460,000 distinct CDR3 sequences, over 4% appearing once. What was sequenced was blood, either unsorted or a sorted T cell fraction (not recorded which). Receptor source: a male donor with ankylosing spondylitis. Both conserved end residues are part of each CDR3. D genes are given only for firm matches. Only part of the rows carry a size: once, few, many, or a class if the clone is expanded.

TGCAGTGCTAGCGGGGAAGGGAGCACAGATACGCAGTATTTT	CSASGEGSTDTQYF	-	TRBV20-1	TRBJ2-3	few
TGTGCCAGCAGCTTAGTGGCTCCCCCCCGGGAGACCCAGTACTTC	CASSLVAPPRETQYF	-	TRBV7-2	TRBJ2-5	many
TGTGCCAGCAGCTTATCGAAAAACGGGGACACTGAAGCTTTCTTT	CASSLSKNGDTEAFF	-	TRBV7-9	TRBJ1-1	many
TGCAGTGCTAAAACGGGCATCTACGAGCAGTACTTC	CSAKTGIYEQYF	-	TRBV20-1	TRBJ2-7	many
TGTGCCAGCAGCTTTATAGGGGGCGCAGAAGTTGAAGCTTTCTTT	CASSFIGGAEVEAFF	TRBD1	TRBV5-5	TRBJ1-1	many
TGCAGCGTTGAAGATAGTAAGACGGACAACACTGAAGCTTTCTTT	CSVEDSKTDNTEAFF	-	TRBV29-1	TRBJ1-1	many
TGCGCCAGCAGCTTGATGGGGGGCAACACCGGGGAGCTGTTTTTT	CASSLMGGNTGELFF	-	TRBV5-1	TRBJ2-2	many
TGTGCCAGCAGTTCTAGCGGGGGGGCCCACGAGCAGTACTTC	CASSSSGGAHEQYF	TRBD2	TRBV12-3/TRBV12-4	TRBJ2-7	many
TGTGCCAGCCGCTCTTCCGAGACCCAGTACTTC	CASRSSETQYF	-	TRBV6-5	TRBJ2-5	many
TGTGCCAGCTCACCCTCTCTAGCGGGCTTAGATACGCAGTATTTT	CASSPSLAGLDTQYF	TRBD2	TRBV18	TRBJ2-3	many
TGTGCCAGCTCACCACAGGCGGGAAGAGAGACCCAGTACTTC	CASSPQAGRETQYF	-	TRBV18	TRBJ2-5	many
TGCAGTGCTAGCCTACAGCTTACGAACACTGAAGCTTTCTTT	CSASLQLTNTEAFF	-	TRBV20-1	TRBJ1-1	many
TGCGCCAGCAGCCAATACTCAGGGGTTACTGAAGCTTTCTTT	CASSQYSGVTEAFF	-	TRBV4-1	TRBJ1-1	-
TGTGCCAGCAGCTTATTTCGGACAGGGTTAAATTCACCCCTCCACTTT	CASSLFRTGLNSPLHF	TRBD1	TRBV7-2	TRBJ1-6	-
TGCAGTGTTGACGACTTCCCCGAACAGTTCTTC	CSVDDFPEQFF	-	TRBV20-1	TRBJ2-1	many
TGTGCCAGCAGCCCCCGACAGGGACAGGATACGCAGTATTTT	CASSPRQGQDTQYF	TRBD1	TRBV7-2	TRBJ2-3	many
TGCAGCGTAGCGGGAGTGGATACCTACGAGCAGTACTTC	CSVAGVDTYEQYF	TRBD2	TRBV29-1	TRBJ2-7	many
TGTGCCAGCAGCCAGGAGAACACAGATACGCAGTATTTT	CASSQENTDTQYF	-	TRBV4-2	TRBJ2-3	many